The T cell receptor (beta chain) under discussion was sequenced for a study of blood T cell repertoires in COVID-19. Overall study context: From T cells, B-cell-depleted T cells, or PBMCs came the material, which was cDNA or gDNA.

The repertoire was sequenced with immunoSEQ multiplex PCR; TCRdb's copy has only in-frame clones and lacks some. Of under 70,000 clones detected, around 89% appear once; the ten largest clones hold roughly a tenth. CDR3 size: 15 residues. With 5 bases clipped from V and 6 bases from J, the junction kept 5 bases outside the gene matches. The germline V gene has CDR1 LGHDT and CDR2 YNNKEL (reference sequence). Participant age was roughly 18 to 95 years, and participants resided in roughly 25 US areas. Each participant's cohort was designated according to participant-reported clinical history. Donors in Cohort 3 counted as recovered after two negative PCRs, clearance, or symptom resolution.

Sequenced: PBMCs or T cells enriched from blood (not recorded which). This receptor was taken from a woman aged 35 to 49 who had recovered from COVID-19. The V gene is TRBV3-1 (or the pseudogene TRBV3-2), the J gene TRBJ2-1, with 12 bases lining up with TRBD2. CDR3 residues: CASSRLAGEVNEQFF. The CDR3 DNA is TGTGCCAGCAGCAGACTAGCGGGGGAGGTCAATGAGCAGTTCTTC.